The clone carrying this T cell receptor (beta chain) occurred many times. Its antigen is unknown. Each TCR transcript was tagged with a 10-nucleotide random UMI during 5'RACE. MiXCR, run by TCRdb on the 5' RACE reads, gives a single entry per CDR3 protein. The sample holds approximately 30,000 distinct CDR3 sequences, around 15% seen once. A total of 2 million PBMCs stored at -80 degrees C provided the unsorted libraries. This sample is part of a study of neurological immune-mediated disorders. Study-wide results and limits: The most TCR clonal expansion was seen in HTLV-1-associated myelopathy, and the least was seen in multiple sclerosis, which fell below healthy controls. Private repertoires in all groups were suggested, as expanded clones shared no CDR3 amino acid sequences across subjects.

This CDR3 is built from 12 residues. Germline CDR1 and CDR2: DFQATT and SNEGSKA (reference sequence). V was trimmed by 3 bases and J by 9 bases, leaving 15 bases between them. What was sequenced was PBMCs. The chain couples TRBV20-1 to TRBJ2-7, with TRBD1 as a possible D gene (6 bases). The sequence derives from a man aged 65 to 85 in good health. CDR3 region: CSASAQKGGQYF. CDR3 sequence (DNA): TGCAGTGCTAGCGCGCAGAAAGGGGGGCAGTACTTC.